The entry below gives a single T cell receptor (beta chain) sequence along with its context. Its antigen is currently unknown. Germline lookup yields CDR1 SGHAT and CDR2 FQNNGV. V was shortened by 7 bases and J by 0 bases, with 9 bases between the two germline ends. The CDR3 is 13 amino acids. These data belong to a study of response to subunit inactivated influenza vaccine. Study results and limitations: The authors proposed limited new T cell recruitment per seasonal influenza vaccination.

TCRdb ran MiXCR on the RT-PCR reads and lists one entry per CDR3 protein. This table holds under 850,000 distinct CDR3 sequences, roughly 18% found once. This material consisted of PBMCs from blood, taken more than 4 days after vaccination. The J gene is TRBJ1-2, the V gene TRBV11-2, with D possibly TRBD1 on 5 matching bases. The origin of this receptor is a man between 50 and 59 years old who received an inactivated influenza vaccine. The CDR3 region is CASKDITNYGYTF. In DNA form, the CDR3 reads TGTGCCAGCAAGGACATAACTAACTATGGCTACACCTTC.